Listed below are T cell receptor beta chains from one sample, sequenced in a study of cytomegalovirus exposure and HLA in healthy donors. Clones were sequenced by immunoSEQ multiplex PCR, and TCRdb holds only the in-frame ones, with some missing. The sample lists 150,000 or so clones, 85% occurring once. The sample consisted of PBMCs. The receptors derive from a woman aged 18 to 35 in good health and CMV-seronegative. The CDR3 runs from the conserved cysteine through the conserved F or W. A D gene is named only where the DNA matches it firmly. Expanded clones are given a class, and other clones once, few, many or no size at all.

size	V	length	J	D	DNA	CDR3
few	TRBV5-4	13	TRBJ2-2	NA	TGTGCCAGCAGCCCCTCGTACACCGGGGAGCTGTTTTTT	CASSPSYTGELFF
once	TRBV7-9	12	TRBJ1-2	NA	TGTGCCAGCAGCTTAAGTCAGGGAGGCTACACCTTC	CASSLSQGGYTF
NA	TRBV4-2	16	TRBJ2-1	TRBD2	TGTGCCAGCAGCCAAGATGGACTAGCGGGAGGCAATGAGCAGTTCTTC	CASSQDGLAGGNEQFF
NA	TRBV28	15	TRBJ2-2	TRBD1	TGTGCCAGCAGCCGGACAGGGATCGACACCGGGGAGCTGTTTTTT	CASSRTGIDTGELFF
NA	TRBV2	12	TRBJ2-1	NA	TGTGCCAGCAGGGAAGGTCCGGATGAGCAGTTCTTC	CASREGPDEQFF
NA	TRBV7-9	17	TRBJ2-7	TRBD2	TGTGCCAGCAGCTTAGCGGGGGGGAGGGGAGGGGAGATTGGGCAGTACTTC	CASSLAGGRGGEIGQYF
once	TRBV11-2	15	TRBJ2-2	NA	TGTGCCAGCACTCAGGGGCGGTCGGTGGCCGGGGAGCTGTTTTTT	CASTQGRSVAGELFF
NA	TRBV28	15	TRBJ1-2	NA	TGTGCCAGCAGTTTATGGGCCCAGAGGAGACATGGCTACACCTTC	CASSLWAQRRHGYTF
NA	TRBV28	16	TRBJ2-5	NA	TGTGCCAGCAGTTTACGGAGGATCCGGGCGGGGGAGACCCAGTACTTC	CASSLRRIRAGETQYF
NA	TRBV6-6	15	TRBJ2-7	NA	TGTGCCAGCAGGGCGAAAGACCGGACAGACCACGAGCAGTACTTC	CASRAKDRTDHEQYF
few	TRBV6-5	15	TRBJ2-5	TRBD2	TGTGCCAGCAGCTGGACTAGCGGGAGTGGGGAGACCCAGTACTTC	CASSWTSGSGETQYF
NA	TRBV28	13	TRBJ2-7	TRBD2	TGTGCCAGCAGGTTAGCGGGGGTCTACGAGCAGTACTTC	CASRLAGVYEQYF
NA	TRBV6-6	16	TRBJ2-7	TRBD1	TGTGCCAGCAGTTACTCCCCCTTTACAGGGGCCTACGAGCAGTACTTC	CASSYSPFTGAYEQYF
NA	TRBV9	14	TRBJ2-7	NA	TGTGCCAGCAGCGTATACGGGGGCTCCTACGAGCAGTACTTC	CASSVYGGSYEQYF
once	TRBV6-5	15	TRBJ1-2	NA	TGTGCCAGCAGTTACAGCGGCAGACTTAACTATGGCTACACCTTC	CASSYSGRLNYGYTF